A selection of T cell receptor beta chains follows, all from one sample in a study of vaccination and CD4 T cells after COVID-19. TCRdb reprocessed the PCR reads with MiXCR, giving one entry per CDR3 protein. The repertoire holds about 17,000 distinct CDR3 sequences, with around 29% as singletons. No antigen is known for these receptors. Sequences were obtained from cultured CD4+ T cells from blood. The source is a human donor with COVID-19. Each CDR3 is given with its conserved first and last residue. D genes are given only for firm matches. Size is stated for part of the rows, as once, few or many counts, or as a class when the clone is expanded.

few,TRBD1,TRBJ1-3,TRBV6-1,CASSEGGTARIGNTIYF,TGTGCCAGCAGTGAAGGGGGGACAGCACGAATTGGAAACACCATATATTTT
NA,NA,TRBJ1-2,TRBV19,CASTPYGSYDSYGYTF,TGTGCCAGTACCCCCTACGGGTCCTACGATTCATATGGCTACACCTTC
few,TRBD2,TRBJ2-3,TRBV7-2,CASSLLPSGGTDTQYF,TGTGCCAGCAGCTTACTTCCTAGCGGGGGCACAGATACGCAGTATTTT
NA,TRBD1,TRBJ1-2,TRBV6-2/TRBV6-3,CASRSGQASANYGYTF,TGTGCCAGCAGGTCGGGACAGGCCTCAGCTAACTATGGCTACACCTTC
medium-sized,NA,TRBJ2-7,TRBV15,CATSLAGTYEQYF,TGTGCCACCAGCTTGGCGGGGACGTACGAGCAGTACTTC
few,TRBD2,TRBJ2-3,TRBV6-1,CASIPAGGPTDTQYF,TGTGCCAGCATCCCAGCGGGGGGCCCCACAGATACGCAGTATTTT
NA,NA,TRBJ1-2,TRBV28,CASCAGALAGNYGYTF,TGTGCCAGCTGTGCCGGGGCCCTCGCAGGGAACTATGGCTACACCTTC
once,NA,TRBJ2-6,TRBV5-1,CASSLDSLSGANVLTF,TGCGCCAGCAGCTTGGACAGCCTCTCTGGAGCCAACGTCCTGACTTTC
few,NA,TRBJ1-2,TRBV7-2,CASSIKARGLGDGYTF,TGTGCCAGCAGCATAAAAGCCAGGGGATTGGGAGATGGCTACACCTTC
NA,TRBD1,TRBJ2-7,TRBV28,CASIPRGRSYEQYF,TGTGCCAGCATCCCCAGGGGGCGTTCCTACGAGCAGTACTTC
NA,NA,TRBJ1-6,TRBV27,CVSASNSPLHF,TGTGTCAGCGCAAGCAATTCACCCCTCCACTTT
NA,TRBD1,TRBJ1-1,TRBV5-1,CASRTGDTEAFF,TGCGCCAGCAGGACAGGGGACACTGAAGCTTTCTTT
NA,TRBD1,TRBJ1-1,TRBV7-2,CASSRQGGSTEAFF,TGTGCCAGCAGTCGACAGGGCGGGAGCACTGAAGCTTTCTTT
few,TRBD2,TRBJ2-4,TRBV20-1,CSAGGGAVGKNIQYF,TGCAGTGCGGGCGGGGGGGCCGTGGGCAAAAACATTCAGTACTTC
NA,NA,TRBJ2-7,TRBV5-4,CASSTDRFSYEQYF,TGTGCCAGCAGCACGGACAGATTCTCCTACGAGCAGTACTTC
NA,NA,TRBJ2-2,TRBV20-1,CSAYGRANTGELFF,TGCAGTGCTTATGGACGGGCGAACACCGGGGAGCTGTTTTTT
NA,NA,TRBJ2-7,TRBV20-1,CSARDNRPEQYF,TGCAGTGCTAGAGATAACAGGCCCGAGCAGTACTTC
medium-sized,NA,TRBJ1-5,TRBV27,CASSDQNRGSNQPQHF,TGTGCCAGCAGTGACCAGAACCGTGGGAGCAATCAGCCCCAGCATTTT
NA,TRBD2,TRBJ2-1,TRBV20-1,CSATSGGAQEQFF,TGCAGTGCTACAAGCGGGGGGGCCCAGGAGCAGTTCTTC
NA,NA,TRBJ1-5,TRBV28,CASSSYQPQHF,TGTGCCAGCAGTTCCTATCAGCCCCAGCATTTT
few,NA,TRBJ1-6,TRBV5-1,CASSSDGFNSPLHF,TGCGCCAGCAGCTCGGACGGCTTCAATTCACCCCTCCACTTT
once,NA,TRBJ1-3,TRBV6-4,CASRVDSASGNTIYF,TGTGCCAGCAGGGTTGACAGTGCCTCTGGAAACACCATATATTTT
NA,TRBD1,TRBJ1-5,TRBV20-1,CSARGGQGVGQPQHF,TGCAGTGCTAGAGGGGGACAGGGGGTGGGTCAGCCCCAGCATTTT
NA,TRBD2,TRBJ2-3,TRBV12-3/TRBV12-4,CASSLRGAGGITDTQYF,TGTGCCAGCAGTTTACGAGGAGCGGGGGGGATTACGGATACGCAGTATTTT